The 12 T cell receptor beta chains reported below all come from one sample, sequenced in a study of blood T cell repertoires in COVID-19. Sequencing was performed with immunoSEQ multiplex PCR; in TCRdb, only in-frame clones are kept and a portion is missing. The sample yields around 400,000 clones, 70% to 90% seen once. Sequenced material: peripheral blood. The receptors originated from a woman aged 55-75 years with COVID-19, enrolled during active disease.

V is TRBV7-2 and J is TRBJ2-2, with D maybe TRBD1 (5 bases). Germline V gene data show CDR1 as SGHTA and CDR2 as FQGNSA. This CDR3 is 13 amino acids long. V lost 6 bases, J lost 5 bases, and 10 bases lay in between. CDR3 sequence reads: CASSYRQTGELFF. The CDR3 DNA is TGTGCCAGCAGTTATCGACAGACCGGGGAGCTGTTTTTT.

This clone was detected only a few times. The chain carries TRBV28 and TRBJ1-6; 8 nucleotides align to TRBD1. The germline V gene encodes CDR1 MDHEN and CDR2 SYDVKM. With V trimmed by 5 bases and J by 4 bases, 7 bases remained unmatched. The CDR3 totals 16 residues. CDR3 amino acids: CASSRSGQAYNSPLHF. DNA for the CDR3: TGTGCCAGCAGTCGCTCGGGACAGGCATATAATTCACCCCTCCACTTT.

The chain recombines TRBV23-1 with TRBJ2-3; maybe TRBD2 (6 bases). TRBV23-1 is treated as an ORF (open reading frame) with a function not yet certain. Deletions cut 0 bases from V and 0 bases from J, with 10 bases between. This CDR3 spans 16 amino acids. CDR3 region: CASSQSRRESTDTQYF. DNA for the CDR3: TGCGCCAGCAGTCAATCACGGAGGGAAAGCACAGATACGCAGTATTTT.

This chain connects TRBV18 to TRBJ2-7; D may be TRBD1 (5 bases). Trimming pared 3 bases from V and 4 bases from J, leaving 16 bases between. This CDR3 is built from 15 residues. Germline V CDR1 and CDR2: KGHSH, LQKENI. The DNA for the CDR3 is TGTGCCAGCTCACCTCCAGGACAAGAACGGTACGAGCAGTACTTC. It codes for CASSPPGQERYEQYF.

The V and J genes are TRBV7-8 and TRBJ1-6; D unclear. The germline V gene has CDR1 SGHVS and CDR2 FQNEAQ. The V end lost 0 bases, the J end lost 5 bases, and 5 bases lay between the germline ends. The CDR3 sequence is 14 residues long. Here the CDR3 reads CASSLASHNSPLHF. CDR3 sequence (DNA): TGTGCCAGCAGCTTAGCTAGTCATAATTCACCCCTCCACTTT.

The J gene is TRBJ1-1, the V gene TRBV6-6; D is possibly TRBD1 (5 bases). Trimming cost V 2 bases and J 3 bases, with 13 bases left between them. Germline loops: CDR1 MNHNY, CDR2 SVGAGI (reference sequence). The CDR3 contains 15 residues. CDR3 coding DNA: TGTGCCAGCAGTTACGACGGCAGGGTGGACACTGAAGCTTTCTTT. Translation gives CASSYDGRVDTEAFF.

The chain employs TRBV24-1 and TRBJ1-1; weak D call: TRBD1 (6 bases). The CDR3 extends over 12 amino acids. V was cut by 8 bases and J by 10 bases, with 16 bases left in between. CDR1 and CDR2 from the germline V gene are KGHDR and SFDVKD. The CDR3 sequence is CATTDRTTGAFF. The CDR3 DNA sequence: TGTGCCACCACAGACAGGACGACGGGAGCTTTCTTT.

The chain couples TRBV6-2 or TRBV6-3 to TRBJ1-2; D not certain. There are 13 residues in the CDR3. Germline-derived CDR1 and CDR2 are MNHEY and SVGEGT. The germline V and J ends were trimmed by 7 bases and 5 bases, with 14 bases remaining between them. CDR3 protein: CASTPGHFYGYTF. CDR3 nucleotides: TGTGCCAGCACCCCCGGTCACTTTTATGGCTACACCTTC.

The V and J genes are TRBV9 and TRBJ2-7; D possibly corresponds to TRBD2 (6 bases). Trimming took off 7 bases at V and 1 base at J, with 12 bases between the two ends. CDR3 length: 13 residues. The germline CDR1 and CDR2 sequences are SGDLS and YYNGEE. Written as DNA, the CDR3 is TGTGCCAGCTCCGGAGGGGTTTCCTACGAGCAGTACTTC. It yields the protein CASSGGVSYEQYF.

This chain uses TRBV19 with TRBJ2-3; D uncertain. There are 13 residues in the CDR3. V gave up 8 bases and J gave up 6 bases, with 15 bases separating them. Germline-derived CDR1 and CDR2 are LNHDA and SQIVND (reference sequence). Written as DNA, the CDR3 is TGTGCCAGTGCGGTTGGTGCTTTTGATACGCAGTATTTT. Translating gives CASAVGAFDTQYF.

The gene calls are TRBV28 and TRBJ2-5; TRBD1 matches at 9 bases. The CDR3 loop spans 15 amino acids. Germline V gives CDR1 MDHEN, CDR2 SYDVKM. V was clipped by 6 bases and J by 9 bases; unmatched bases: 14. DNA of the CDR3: TGTGCCAGCAGCTACACCGGGACAGGGAATTTGGCCCAGTACTTC. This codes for CASSYTGTGNLAQYF.

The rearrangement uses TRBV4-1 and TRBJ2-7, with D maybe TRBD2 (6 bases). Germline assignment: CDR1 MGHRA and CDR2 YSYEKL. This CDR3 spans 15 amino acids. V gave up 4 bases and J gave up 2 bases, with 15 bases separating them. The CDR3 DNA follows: TGCGCCAGCAGCCCCGCCCTGGGGGGTACCTACGAGCAGTACTTC. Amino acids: CASSPALGGTYEQYF.